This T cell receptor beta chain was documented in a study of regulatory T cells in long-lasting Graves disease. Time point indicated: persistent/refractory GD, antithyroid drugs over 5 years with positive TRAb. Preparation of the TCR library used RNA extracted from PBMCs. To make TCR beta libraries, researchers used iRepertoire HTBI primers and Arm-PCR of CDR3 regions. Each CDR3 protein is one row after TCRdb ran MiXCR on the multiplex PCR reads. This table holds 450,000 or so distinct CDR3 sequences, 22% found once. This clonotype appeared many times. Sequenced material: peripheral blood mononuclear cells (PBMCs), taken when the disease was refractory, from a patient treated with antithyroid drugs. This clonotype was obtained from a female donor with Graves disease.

CDR3 DNA: TGTGCCAGCAGGCAAACATTCACAGGAAAGTATGGCTACACCTTC. Its protein product is CASRQTFTGKYGYTF. The chain recombines TRBV28 with TRBJ1-2; tentatively, D is TRBD1 (5 bases). The CDR3 is made up of 15 amino acids. Germline lookup yields CDR1 MDHEN and CDR2 SYDVKM. V was cut by 6 bases and J by 5 bases, with 19 bases left in between.